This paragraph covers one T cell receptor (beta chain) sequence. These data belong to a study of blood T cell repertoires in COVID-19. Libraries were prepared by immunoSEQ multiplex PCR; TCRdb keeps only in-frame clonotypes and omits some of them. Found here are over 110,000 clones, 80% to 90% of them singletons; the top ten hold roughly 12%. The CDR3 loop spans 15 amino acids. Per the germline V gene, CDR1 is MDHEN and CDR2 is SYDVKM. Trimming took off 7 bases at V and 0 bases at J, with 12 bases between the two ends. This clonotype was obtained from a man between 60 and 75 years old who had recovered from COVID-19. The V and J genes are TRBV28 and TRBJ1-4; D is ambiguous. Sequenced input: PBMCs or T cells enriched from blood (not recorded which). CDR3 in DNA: TGTGCCAGCAATAAAGGAGGGACAACTAATGAAAAACTGTTTTTT. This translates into CASNKGGTTNEKLFF.